The 8 T cell receptor beta chains given below trace back to one sample, sequenced in a study of shared T cell receptors in the human thymus. Using immunoSEQ multiplex PCR, the repertoire was profiled, and TCRdb retains in-frame clones only, with some absent. The sample records roughly 560,000 clones, about 84% being singletons. A further study also used this sample, focusing on human thymus T cells.

The sequenced sample consisted of thymocytes. Receptors were obtained from a boy younger than two with a congenital heart defect.

The rearrangement uses TRBV2 and TRBJ1-5, with no clear D. The V end lost 3 bases, the J end lost 3 bases, and 6 bases lay between the germline ends. Germline loops: CDR1 SNHLY, CDR2 FYNNEI. The CDR3 sequence is 13 residues long. The CDR3 DNA follows: TGTGCCAGCAGTGACAGGCTCAATCAGCCCCAGCATTTT. It yields the protein CASSDRLNQPQHF.

The sample holds a few counts of this clone. V is TRBV12-5 and J is TRBJ2-7; weak D call: TRBD1 (6 bases). The CDR3 is 17 amino acids. V dropped 6 bases and J dropped 0 bases, with 21 bases sitting between them. The germline CDR1 and CDR2 sequences are LGHNT and FRNRAP. For the CDR3, the DNA is TGTGCTAGTGGCCAAGACCTGGTAGACAGGTCCTCCTACGAGCAGTACTTC. Protein sequence: CASGQDLVDRSSYEQYF.

In its sample, this clone was seen once. The chain recombines TRBV10-3 with TRBJ2-7; 10 bases align to TRBD1. Germline V CDR1 and CDR2: ENHRY, SYGVKD. The CDR3 consists of 16 residues. With 4 bases clipped from V and 1 base from J, the junction kept 7 bases outside the gene matches. The DNA of the CDR3 is TGTGCCATCAGTGCGCGGGGACAGGGGCTATCCTACGAGCAGTACTTC. Protein sequence: CAISARGQGLSYEQYF.

This clone has a handful of counts. The rearrangement joins TRBV28 to TRBJ2-7, with D possibly TRBD2 on 5 matching bases. V was trimmed by 4 bases and J by 2 bases, leaving 18 bases between them. This CDR3 is built from 16 residues. Per germline, CDR1 MDHEN and CDR2 SYDVKM. This CDR3 reads CASSSRTPRATYEQYF. The CDR3 coding sequence is TGTGCCAGCAGTTCCCGGACTCCAAGGGCGACCTACGAGCAGTACTTC.

The chain carries TRBV21-1 and TRBJ2-5; the table names TRBD1, a call not compared with the DNA. TRBV21-1 is tagged as a pseudogene. CDR3 length: 14 amino acids. CDR3 residues: CASSKPLGQGIEYF. The CDR3 DNA follows: TGTGCCAGCAGCAAACCGCTAGGACAGGGGATCGAGTACTTC.

The genes are TRBV30 and TRBJ2-4; D unclear. The CDR3 consists of 14 residues. Germline CDR1 GTSNPN, CDR2 SVGIG (reference sequence). Trimming cost V 2 bases and J 1 base, with 9 bases left between them. The CDR3 DNA reads TGTGCCTGGAGTCCGGGTTCGGCCAAAAACATTCAGTACTTC. It encodes CAWSPGSAKNIQYF.

This chain connects TRBV2 to TRBJ1-1; 9 bases are shared with TRBD1. This CDR3 region has 15 residues. Per germline, CDR1 SNHLY and CDR2 FYNNEI. V lost 4 bases, J lost 1 base, and 4 bases stayed unmatched. In DNA, the CDR3 is TGTGCCAGCAGTGGGGGACAGGGAGAGAACACTGAAGCTTTCTTT. Its protein is CASSGGQGENTEAFF.

The chain employs TRBV30 and TRBJ2-3; D not certain. Trimming took off 0 bases at V and 2 bases at J, with 18 bases between the two ends. Per the germline V gene, CDR1 is GTSNPN and CDR2 is SVGIG (reference sequence). The CDR3 runs 17 residues. In DNA, the CDR3 is TGTGCCTGGAGTGTCCCTACCTTCCACCACTACACAGATACGCAGTATTTT. Protein sequence: CAWSVPTFHHYTDTQYF.